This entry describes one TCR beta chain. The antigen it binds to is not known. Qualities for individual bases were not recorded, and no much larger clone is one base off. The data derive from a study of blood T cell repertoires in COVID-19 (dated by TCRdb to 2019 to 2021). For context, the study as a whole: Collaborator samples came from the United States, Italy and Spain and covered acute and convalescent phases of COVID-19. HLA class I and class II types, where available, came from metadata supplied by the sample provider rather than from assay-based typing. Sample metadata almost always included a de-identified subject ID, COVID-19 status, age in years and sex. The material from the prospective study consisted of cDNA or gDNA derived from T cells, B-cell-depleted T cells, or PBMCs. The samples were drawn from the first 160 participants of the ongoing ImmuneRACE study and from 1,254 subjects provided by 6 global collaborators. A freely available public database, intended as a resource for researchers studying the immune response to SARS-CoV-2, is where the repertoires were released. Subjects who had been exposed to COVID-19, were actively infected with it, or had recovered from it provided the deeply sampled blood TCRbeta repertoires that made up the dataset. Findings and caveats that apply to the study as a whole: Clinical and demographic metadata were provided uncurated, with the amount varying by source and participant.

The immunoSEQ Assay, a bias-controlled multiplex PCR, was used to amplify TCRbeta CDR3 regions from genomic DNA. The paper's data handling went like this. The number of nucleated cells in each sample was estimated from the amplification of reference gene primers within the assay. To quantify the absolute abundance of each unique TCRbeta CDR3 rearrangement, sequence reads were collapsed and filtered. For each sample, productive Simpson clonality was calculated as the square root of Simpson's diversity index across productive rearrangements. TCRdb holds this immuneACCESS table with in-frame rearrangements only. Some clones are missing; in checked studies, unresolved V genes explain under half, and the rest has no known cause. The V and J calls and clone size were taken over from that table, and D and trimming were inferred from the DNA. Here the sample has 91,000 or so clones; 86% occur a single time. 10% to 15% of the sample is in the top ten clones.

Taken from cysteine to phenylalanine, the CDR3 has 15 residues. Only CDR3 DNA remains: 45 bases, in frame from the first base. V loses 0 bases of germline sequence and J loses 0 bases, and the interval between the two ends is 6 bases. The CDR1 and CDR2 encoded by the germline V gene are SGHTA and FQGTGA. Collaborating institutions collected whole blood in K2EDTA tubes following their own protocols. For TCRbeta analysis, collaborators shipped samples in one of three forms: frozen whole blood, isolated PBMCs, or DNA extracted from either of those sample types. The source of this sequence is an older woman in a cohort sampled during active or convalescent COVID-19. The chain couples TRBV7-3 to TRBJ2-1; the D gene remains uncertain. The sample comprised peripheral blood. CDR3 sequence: CASSLTVSSYNEQFF. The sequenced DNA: TGTGCCAGCAGCTTAACGGTTAGCTCCTACAATGAGCAGTTCTTC.